The 4 T cell receptor beta chains below all came from one sample that was sequenced in a study of cytomegalovirus exposure and HLA in healthy donors. The protocol was immunoSEQ multiplex PCR, while the TCRdb copy is restricted to in-frame clones and leaves out a portion. The table includes approximately 210,000 clones, around 88% detected once. Sequencing was done on a sample of PBMCs. These receptors were obtained from a woman younger than 35 in good health and CMV-seronegative.

This chain links TRBV2 with TRBJ2-7; D perhaps matches TRBD2 (6 bases). V shed 0 bases and J shed 5 bases, with 11 bases lying between them. The germline CDR1 and CDR2 sequences are SNHLY and FYNNEI. The CDR3 covers 14 residues. CDR3: CASSEARGLNEQYF. DNA of the CDR3: TGTGCCAGCAGTGAAGCGCGGGGACTCAACGAGCAGTACTTC.

This sequence joins TRBV27 and TRBJ2-5, with D possibly TRBD2 on 5 matching bases. CDR1 is MNHEY and CDR2 is SMNVEV in the germline V gene (reference sequence). V was cut by 5 bases and J by 1 base, with 14 bases left in between. The CDR3 length is 15 residues. The CDR3 DNA is TGTGCCAGCAGTCGGCAGCGGCGAAGCCAAGAGACCCAGTACTTC. Amino acid sequence: CASSRQRRSQETQYF.

The chain carries TRBV7-9 and TRBJ1-1; D is possibly TRBD1 (6 bases). This CDR3 comprises 14 residues. V lost 6 bases, J lost 1 base, and 12 bases lay in between. In germline, CDR1 is SEHNR, CDR2 FQNEAQ (reference sequence). CDR3 bases: TGTGCCAGCAGACCACAGGGACGGAACACTGAAGCTTTCTTT. This gives the protein CASRPQGRNTEAFF.

The chain has TRBV5-4 and TRBJ2-3, with TRBD1 identical over 7 bases. CDR1 and CDR2 from the germline V gene are SGHNT and YYREEE (reference sequence). The J segment lost 2 bases and the V segment lost 4 bases, leaving 7 bases of the junction unmatched. The CDR3 runs 15 residues. This CDR3 reads CASSPQGVHTDTQYF. Here the CDR3 DNA reads TGTGCCAGCAGCCCTCAGGGGGTTCACACAGATACGCAGTATTTT.